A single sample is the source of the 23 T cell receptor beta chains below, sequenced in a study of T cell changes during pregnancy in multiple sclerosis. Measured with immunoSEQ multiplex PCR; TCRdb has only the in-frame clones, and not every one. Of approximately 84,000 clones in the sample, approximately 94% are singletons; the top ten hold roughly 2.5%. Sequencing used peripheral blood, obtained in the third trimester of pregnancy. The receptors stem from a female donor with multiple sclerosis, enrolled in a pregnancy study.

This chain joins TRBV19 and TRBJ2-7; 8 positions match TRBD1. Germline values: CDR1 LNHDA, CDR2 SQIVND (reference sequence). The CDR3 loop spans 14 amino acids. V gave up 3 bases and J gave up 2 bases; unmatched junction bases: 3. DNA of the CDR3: TGTGCCAGTAGTATGGGGACAGGCCCCTACGAGCAGTACTTC. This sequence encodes CASSMGTGPYEQYF.

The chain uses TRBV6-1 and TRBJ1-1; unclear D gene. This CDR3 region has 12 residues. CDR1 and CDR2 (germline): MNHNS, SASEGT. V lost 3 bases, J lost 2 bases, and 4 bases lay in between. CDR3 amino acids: CASSERNTEAFF. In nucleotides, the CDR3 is TGTGCCAGCAGTGAGAGAAACACTGAAGCTTTCTTT.

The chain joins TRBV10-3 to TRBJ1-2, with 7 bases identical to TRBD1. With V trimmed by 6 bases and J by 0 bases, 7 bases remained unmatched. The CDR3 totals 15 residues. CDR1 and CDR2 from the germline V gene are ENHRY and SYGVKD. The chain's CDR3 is CAIRADRAPNYGYTF. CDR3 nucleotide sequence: TGTGCCATCAGAGCAGACAGGGCACCTAACTATGGCTACACCTTC.

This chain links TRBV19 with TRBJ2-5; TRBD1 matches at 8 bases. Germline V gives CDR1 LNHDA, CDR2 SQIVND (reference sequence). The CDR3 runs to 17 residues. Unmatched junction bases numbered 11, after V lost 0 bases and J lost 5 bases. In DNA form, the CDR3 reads TGTGCCAGTAGTATAGACCCGCCAGGGGGCGAGGGCGAGACCCAGTACTTC. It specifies CASSIDPPGGEGETQYF.

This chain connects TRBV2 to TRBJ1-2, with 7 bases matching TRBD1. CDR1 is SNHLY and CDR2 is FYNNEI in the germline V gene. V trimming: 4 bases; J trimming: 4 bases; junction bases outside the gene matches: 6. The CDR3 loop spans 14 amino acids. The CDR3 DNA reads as TGTGCCAGCAGTGTTGACAGGGTGGGCTATGGCTACACCTTC. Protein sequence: CASSVDRVGYGYTF.

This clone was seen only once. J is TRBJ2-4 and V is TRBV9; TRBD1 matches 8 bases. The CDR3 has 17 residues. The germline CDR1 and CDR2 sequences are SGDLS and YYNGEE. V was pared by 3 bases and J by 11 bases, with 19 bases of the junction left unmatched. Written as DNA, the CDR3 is TGTGCCAGCAGCGCCGGGACAGGCGGATCGATTATGGGCGTTCAGTACTTC. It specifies CASSAGTGGSIMGVQYF.

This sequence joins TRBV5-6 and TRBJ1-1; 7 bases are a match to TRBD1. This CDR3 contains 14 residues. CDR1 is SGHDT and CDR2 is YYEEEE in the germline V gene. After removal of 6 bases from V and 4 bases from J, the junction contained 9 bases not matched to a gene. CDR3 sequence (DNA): TGTGCCAGCAACGGACAGGAGGAAGGCACTGAAGCTTTCTTT. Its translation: CASNGQEEGTEAFF.

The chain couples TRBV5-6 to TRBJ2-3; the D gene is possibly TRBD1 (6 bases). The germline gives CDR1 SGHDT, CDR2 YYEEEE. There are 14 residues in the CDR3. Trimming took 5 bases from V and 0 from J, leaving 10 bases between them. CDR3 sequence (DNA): TGTGCCAGCAGTTACGGACAGAGCACAGATACGCAGTATTTT. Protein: CASSYGQSTDTQYF.

The CDR3 coding sequence is TGTGCCAGCAGCCGAACAGGGGAAAGAGGCCAGCCCCAGCATTTT. This sequence encodes CASSRTGERGQPQHF. The chain has TRBV2 and TRBJ1-5; 7 bases fit TRBD1. V lost 6 bases to trimming and J lost 7 bases; unmatched junction nucleotides: 12. The CDR3 covers 15 residues. Per germline, CDR1 SNHLY and CDR2 FYNNEI.

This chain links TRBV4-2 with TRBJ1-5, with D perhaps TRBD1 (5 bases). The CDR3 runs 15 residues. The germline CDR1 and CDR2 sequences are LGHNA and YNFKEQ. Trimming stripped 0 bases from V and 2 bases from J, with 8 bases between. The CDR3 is CASSQEVGGNQPQHF. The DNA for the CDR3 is TGTGCCAGCAGCCAAGAAGTAGGGGGCAATCAGCCCCAGCATTTT.

CDR3 DNA: TGTGCCAGCAGCTTAGATCGCTGGGGCCTTCAGGGTGAAGCTTTCTTT. This sequence encodes CASSLDRWGLQGEAFF. The chain links TRBV11-2 to TRBJ1-1; D is possibly TRBD1 (5 bases). The germline CDR1 and CDR2 sequences are SGHAT and FQNNGV. The germline V and J ends were trimmed by 0 bases and 7 bases, with 18 bases remaining between them. The CDR3 totals 16 residues.

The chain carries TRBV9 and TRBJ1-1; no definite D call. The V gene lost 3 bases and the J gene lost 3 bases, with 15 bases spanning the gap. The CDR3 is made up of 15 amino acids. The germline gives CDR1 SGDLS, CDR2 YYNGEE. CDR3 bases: TGTGCCAGCAGCGCCGCTGCCGGCAGGTACACTGAAGCTTTCTTT. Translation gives CASSAAAGRYTEAFF.

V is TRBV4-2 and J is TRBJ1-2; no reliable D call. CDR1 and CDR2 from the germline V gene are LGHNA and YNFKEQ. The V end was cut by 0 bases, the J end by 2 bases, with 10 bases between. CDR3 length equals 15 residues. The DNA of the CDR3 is TGTGCCAGCAGCCAAGACCTAGACCCGAACTATGGCTACACCTTC. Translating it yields CASSQDLDPNYGYTF.

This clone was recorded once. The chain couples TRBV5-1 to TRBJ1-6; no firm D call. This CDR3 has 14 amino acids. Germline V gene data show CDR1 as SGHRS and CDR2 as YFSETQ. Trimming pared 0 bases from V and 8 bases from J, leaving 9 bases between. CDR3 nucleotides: TGCGCCAGCAGCTTGGCCTTTTCGGATTCACCCCTCCACTTT. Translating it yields CASSLAFSDSPLHF.

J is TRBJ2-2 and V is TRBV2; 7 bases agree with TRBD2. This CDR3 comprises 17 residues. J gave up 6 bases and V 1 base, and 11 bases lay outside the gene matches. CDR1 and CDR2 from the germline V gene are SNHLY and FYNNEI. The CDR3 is CASSEGLRGWNSGELFF. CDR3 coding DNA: TGTGCCAGCAGTGAAGGGTTGCGGGGGTGGAATTCCGGGGAGCTGTTTTTT.

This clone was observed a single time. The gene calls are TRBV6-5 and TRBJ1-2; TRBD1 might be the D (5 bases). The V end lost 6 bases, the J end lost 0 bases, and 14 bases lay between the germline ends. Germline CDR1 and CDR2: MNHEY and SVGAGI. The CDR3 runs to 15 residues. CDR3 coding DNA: TGTGCCAGCAGCACAAAGACAGAAGCTAACTATGGCTACACCTTC. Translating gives CASSTKTEANYGYTF.

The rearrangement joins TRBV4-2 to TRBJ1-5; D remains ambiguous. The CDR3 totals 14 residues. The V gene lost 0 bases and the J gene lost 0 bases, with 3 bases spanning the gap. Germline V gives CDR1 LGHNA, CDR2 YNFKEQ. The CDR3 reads CASSQELSNQPQHF. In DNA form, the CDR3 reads TGTGCCAGCAGCCAAGAACTTAGCAATCAGCCCCAGCATTTT.

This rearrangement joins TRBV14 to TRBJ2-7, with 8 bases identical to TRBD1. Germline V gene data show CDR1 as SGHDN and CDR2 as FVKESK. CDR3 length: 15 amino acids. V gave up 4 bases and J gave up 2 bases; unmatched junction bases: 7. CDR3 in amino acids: CASSRGTGVTYEQYF. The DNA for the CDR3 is TGTGCCAGCAGCCGAGGGACAGGAGTCACCTACGAGCAGTACTTC.

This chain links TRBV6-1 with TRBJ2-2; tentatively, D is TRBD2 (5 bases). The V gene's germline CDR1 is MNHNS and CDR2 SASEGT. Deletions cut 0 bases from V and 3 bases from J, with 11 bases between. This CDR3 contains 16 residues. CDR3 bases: TGTGCCAGCAGTGAAGCGCTAGGACTTTACACCGGGGAGCTGTTTTTT. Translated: CASSEALGLYTGELFF.

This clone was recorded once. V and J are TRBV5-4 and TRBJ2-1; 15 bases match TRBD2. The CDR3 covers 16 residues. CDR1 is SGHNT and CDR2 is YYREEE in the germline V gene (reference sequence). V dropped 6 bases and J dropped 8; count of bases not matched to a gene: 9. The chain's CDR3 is CASNGTSGGPGDEQFF. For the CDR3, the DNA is TGTGCCAGCAACGGGACTAGCGGGGGGCCGGGGGATGAGCAGTTCTTC.

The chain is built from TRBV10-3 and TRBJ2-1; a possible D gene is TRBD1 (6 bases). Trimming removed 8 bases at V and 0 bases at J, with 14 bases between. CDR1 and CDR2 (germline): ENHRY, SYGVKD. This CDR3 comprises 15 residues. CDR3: CAIGGVAPSYNEQFF. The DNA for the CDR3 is TGTGCCATCGGGGGCGTGGCTCCCTCCTACAATGAGCAGTTCTTC.

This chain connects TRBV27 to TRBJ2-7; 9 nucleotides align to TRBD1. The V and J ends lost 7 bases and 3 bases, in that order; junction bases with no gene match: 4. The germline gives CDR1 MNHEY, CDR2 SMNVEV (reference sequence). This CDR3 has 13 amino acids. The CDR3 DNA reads TGTGCCAGCAAAACAGGGGGCGGCTACGAGCAGTACTTC. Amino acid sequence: CASKTGGGYEQYF.

DNA of the CDR3: TGTGCCAGCAGCACGGATCCGGAGAGGCAGTTCTTC. Amino acids: CASSTDPERQFF. The J gene is TRBJ2-1, the V gene TRBV9; D uncertain. This CDR3 has 12 amino acids. Germline V gives CDR1 SGDLS, CDR2 YYNGEE. V lost 4 bases and J 12 bases, leaving 14 bases between the germline ends.